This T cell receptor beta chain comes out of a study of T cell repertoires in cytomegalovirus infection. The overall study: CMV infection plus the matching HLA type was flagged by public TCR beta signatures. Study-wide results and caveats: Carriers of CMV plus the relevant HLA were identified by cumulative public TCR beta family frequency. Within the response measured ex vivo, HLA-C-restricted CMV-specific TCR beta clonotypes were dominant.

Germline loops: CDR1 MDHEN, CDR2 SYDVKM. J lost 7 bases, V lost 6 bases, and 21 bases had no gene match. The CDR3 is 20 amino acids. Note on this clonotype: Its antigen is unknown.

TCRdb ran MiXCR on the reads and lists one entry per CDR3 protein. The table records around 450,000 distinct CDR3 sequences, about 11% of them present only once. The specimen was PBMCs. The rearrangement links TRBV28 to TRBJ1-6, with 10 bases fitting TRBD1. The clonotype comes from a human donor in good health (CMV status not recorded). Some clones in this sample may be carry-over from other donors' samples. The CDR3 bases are TGTGCCAGCAGCCCGACGCCCGGGACAGGGGATCGTGGAGGGAATTCACCCCTCCACTTT. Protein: CASSPTPGTGDRGGNSPLHF.